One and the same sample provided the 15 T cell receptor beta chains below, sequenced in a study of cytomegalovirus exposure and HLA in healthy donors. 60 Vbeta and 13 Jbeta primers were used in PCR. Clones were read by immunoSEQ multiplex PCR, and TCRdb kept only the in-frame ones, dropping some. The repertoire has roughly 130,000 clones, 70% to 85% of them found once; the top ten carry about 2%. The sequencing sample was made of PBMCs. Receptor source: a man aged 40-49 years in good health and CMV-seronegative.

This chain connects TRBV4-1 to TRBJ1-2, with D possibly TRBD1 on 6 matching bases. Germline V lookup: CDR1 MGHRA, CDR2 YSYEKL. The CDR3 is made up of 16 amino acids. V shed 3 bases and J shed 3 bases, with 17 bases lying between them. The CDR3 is CASSQFSGGAYYGYTF. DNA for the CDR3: TGCGCCAGCAGCCAGTTTTCGGGGGGCGCATACTATGGCTACACCTTC.

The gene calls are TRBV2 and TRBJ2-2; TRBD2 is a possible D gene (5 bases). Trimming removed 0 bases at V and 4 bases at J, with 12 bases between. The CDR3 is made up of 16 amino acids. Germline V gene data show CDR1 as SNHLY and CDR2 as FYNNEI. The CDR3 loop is CASSEAQTGSTGELFF. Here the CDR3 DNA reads TGTGCCAGCAGTGAAGCGCAAACGGGGAGCACCGGGGAGCTGTTTTTT.

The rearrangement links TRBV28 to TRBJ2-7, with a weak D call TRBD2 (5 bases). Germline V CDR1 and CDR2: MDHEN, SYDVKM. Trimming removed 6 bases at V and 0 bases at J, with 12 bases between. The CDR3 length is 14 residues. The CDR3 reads CASRKDFLSYEQYF. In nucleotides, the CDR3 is TGTGCCAGCAGGAAGGACTTTCTCTCCTACGAGCAGTACTTC.

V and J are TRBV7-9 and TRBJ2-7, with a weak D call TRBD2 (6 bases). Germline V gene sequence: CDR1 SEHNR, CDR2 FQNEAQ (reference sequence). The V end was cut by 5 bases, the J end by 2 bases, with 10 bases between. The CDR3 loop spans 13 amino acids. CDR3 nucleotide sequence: TGTGCCAGCAGCCGGACGGGGGCCTACGAGCAGTACTTC. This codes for CASSRTGAYEQYF.

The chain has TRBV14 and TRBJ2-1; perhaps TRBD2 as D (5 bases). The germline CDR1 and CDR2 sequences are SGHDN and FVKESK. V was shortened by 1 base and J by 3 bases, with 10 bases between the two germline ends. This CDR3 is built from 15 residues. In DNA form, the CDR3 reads TGTGCCAGCAGCCAAGCGGGATTAGTCTACAATGAGCAGTTCTTC. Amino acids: CASSQAGLVYNEQFF. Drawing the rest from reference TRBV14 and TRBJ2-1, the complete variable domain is EAGVTQFPSHSVIEKGQTVTLRCDPISGHDNLYWYRRVMGKEIKFLLHFVKESKQDESGMPNNRFLAERTGGTYSTLKVQPAELEDSGVYFCASSQAGLVYNEQFFGPGTRLTVL.

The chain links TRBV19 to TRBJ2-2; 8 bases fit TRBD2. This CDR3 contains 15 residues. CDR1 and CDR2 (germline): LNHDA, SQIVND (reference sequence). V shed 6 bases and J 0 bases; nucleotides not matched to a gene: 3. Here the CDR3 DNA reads TGTGCCAGTAGAGGGACTAGGGCGAACACCGGGGAGCTGTTTTTT. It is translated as CASRGTRANTGELFF.

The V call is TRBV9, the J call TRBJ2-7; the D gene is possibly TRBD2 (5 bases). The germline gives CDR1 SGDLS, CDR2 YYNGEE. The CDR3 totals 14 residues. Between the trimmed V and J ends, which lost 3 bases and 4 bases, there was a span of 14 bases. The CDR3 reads CASSAGNGEYEQYF. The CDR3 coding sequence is TGTGCCAGCAGCGCCGGCAACGGGGAGTACGAGCAGTACTTC.

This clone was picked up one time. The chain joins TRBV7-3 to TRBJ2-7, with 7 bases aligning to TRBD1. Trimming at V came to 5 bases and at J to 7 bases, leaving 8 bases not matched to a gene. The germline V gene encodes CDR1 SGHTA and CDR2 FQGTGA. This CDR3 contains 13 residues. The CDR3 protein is CASSPRDSPEQYF. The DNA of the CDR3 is TGTGCCAGCAGCCCCCGGGACAGTCCTGAGCAGTACTTC.

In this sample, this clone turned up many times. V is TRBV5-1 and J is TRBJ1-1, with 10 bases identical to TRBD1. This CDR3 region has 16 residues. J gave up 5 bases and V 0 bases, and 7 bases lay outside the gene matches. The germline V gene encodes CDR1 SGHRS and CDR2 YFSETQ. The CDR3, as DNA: TGCGCCAGCAGCTTGGGTGGACAGGGGGGCGGGACTGAAGCTTTCTTT. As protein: CASSLGGQGGGTEAFF. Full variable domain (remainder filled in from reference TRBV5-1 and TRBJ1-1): KAGVTQTPRYLIKTRGQQVTLSCSPISGHRSVSWYQQTPGQGLQFLFEYFSETQRNKGNFPGRFSGRQFSNSRSEMNVSTLELGDSALYLCASSLGGQGGGTEAFFGQGTRLTVV.

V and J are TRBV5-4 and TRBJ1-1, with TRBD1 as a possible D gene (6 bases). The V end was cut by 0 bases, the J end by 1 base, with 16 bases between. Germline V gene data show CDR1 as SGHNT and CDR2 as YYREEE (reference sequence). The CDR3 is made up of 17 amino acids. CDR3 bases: TGTGCCAGCAGCTTGGGGGGCAGGGGTCTTACGAACACTGAAGCTTTCTTT. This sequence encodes CASSLGGRGLTNTEAFF.

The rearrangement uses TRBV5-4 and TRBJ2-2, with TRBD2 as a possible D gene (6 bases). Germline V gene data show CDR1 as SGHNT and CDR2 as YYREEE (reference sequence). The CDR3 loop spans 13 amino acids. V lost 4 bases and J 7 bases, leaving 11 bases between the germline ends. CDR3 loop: CASSPGTYGELFF. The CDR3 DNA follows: TGTGCCAGCAGCCCAGGGACTTACGGGGAGCTGTTTTTT.

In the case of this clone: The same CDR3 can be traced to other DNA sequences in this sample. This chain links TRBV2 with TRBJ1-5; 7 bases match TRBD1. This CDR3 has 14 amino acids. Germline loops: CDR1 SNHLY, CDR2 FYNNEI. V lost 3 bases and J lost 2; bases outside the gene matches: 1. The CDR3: CASSDQGGNQPQHF. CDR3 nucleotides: TGTGCCAGCAGTGATCAGGGGGGCAATCAGCCCCAGCATTTT.

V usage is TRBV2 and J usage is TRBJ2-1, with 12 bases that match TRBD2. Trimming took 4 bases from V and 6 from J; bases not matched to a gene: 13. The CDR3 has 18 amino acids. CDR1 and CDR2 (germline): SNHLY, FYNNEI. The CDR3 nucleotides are TGTGCCAGCAGTGTCCCTAGCGGGAGGGTCGACCCCTCCAATGAGCAGTTCTTC. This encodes CASSVPSGRVDPSNEQFF.

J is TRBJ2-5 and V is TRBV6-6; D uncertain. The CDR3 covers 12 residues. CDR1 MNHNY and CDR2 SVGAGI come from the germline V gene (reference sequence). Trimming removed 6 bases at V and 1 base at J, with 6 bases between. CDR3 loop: CASRTGQETQYF. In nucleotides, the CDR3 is TGTGCCAGCAGGACGGGCCAAGAGACCCAGTACTTC.

The DNA for the CDR3 is TGCGCCAGCAGCCAAGATTTCCGGACTCCCGCGGATACGCAGTATTTT. This encodes CASSQDFRTPADTQYF. This chain uses TRBV4-3 with TRBJ2-3; D possibly corresponds to TRBD2 (5 bases). The CDR3 is 16 residues long. V gave up 0 bases and J gave up 6 bases, with 16 bases separating them. CDR1 LGHNA and CDR2 YSLEER come from the germline V gene.